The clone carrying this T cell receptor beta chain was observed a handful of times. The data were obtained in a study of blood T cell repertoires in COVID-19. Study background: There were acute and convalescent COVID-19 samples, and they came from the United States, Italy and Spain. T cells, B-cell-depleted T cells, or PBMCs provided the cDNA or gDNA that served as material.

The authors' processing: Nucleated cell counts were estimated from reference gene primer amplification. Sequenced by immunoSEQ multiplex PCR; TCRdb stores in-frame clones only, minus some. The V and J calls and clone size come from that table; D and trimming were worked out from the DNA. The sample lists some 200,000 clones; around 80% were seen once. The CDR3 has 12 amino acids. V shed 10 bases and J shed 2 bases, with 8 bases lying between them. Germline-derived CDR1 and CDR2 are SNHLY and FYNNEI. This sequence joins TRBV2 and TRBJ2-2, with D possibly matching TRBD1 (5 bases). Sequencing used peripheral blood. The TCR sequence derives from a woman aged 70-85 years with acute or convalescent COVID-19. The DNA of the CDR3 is TGTGCCACCGACAGCAACACCGGGGAGCTGTTTTTT. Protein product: CATDSNTGELFF.